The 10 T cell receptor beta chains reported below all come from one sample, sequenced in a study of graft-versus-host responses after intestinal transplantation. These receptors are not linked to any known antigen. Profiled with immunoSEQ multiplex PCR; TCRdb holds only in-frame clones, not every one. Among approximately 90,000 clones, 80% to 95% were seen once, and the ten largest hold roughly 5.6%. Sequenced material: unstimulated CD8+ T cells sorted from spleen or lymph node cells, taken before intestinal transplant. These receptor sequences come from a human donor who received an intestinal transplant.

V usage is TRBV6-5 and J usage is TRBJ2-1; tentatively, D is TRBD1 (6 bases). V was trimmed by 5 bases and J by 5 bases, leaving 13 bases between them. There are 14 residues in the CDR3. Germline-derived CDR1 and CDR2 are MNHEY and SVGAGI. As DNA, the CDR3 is TGTGCCAGCAGTGCTACAGGGATAGACAATGAGCAGTTCTTC. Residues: CASSATGIDNEQFF.

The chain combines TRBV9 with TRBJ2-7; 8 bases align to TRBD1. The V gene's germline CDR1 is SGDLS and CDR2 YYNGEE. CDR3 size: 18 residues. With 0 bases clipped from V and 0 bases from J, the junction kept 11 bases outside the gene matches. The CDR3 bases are TGTGCCAGCAGCGTAGAAGAGAACAGGGGGTTGAGCTCCTACGAGCAGTACTTC. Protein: CASSVEENRGLSSYEQYF.

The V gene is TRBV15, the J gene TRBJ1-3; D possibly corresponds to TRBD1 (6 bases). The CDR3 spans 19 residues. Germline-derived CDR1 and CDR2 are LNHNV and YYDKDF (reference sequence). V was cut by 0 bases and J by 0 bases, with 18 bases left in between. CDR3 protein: CATSRDSIGTSISGNTIYF. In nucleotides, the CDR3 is TGTGCCACCAGCAGAGATTCTATAGGGACAAGTATCTCTGGAAACACCATATATTTT. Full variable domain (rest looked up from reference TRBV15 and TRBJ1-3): DAMVIQNPRYQVTQFGKPVTLSCSQTLNHNVMYWYQQKSSQAPKLLFHYYDKDFNNEADTPDNFQSRRPNTSFCFLDIRSPGLGDTAMYLCATSRDSIGTSISGNTIYFGEGSWLTVV.

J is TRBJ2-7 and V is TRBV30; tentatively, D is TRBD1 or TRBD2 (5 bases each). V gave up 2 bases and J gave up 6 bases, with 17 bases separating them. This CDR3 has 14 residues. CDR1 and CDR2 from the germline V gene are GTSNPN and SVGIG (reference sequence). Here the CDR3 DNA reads TGTGCCTGGAGTCTGGGGGAAATAGTGGGCGAGCAGTACTTC. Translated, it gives CAWSLGEIVGEQYF.

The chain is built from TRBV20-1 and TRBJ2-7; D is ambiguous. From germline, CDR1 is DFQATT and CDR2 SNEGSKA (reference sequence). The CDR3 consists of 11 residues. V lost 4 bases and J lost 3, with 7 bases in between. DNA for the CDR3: TGCAGTGCTAAGTTGGGCTACGAGCAGTACTTC. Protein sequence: CSAKLGYEQYF.

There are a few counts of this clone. CDR3: CASGLTGSTEAFF. The CDR3 DNA reads TGTGCCAGCGGATTAACAGGGAGCACTGAAGCTTTCTTT. V usage is TRBV25-1 and J usage is TRBJ1-1; tentatively, D is TRBD1 (6 bases). The CDR3 length is 13 residues. Germline assignment: CDR1 MGHDK and CDR2 SYGVNS. Trimming shortened V by 8 bases and J by 4 bases, and 14 bases separated the two germline ends. Full variable domain (rest looked up from reference TRBV25-1 and TRBJ1-1): EADIYQTPRYLVIGTGKKITLECSQTMGHDKMYWYQQDPGMELHLIHYSYGVNSTEKGDLSSESTVSRIRTEHFPLTLESARPSHTSQYLCASGLTGSTEAFFGQGTRLTVV.

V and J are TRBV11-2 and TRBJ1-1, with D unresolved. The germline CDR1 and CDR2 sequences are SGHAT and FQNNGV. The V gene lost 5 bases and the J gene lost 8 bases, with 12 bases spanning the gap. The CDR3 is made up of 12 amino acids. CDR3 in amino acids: CASSHAGGEAFF. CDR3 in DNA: TGTGCCAGCAGCCACGCCGGAGGAGAAGCTTTCTTT. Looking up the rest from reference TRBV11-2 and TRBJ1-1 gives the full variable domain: EAGVAQSPRYKIIEKRQSVAFWCNPISGHATLYWYQQILGQGPKLLIQFQNNGVVDDSQLPKDRFSAERLKGVDSTLKIQPAKLEDSAVYLCASSHAGGEAFFGQGTRLTVV.

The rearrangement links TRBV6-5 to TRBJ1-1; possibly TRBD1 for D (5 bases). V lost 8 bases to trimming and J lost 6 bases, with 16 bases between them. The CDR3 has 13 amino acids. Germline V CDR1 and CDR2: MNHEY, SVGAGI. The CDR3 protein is CASGAISGAEAFF. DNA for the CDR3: TGTGCCAGCGGGGCGATTAGTGGCGCTGAAGCTTTCTTT.

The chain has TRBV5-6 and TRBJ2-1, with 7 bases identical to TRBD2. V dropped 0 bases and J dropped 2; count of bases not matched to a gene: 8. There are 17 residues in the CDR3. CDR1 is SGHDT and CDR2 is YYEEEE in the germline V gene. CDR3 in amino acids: CASSLVRGGRTYNEQFF. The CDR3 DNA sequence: TGTGCCAGCAGCTTGGTGCGGGGCGGGAGAACCTACAATGAGCAGTTCTTC.

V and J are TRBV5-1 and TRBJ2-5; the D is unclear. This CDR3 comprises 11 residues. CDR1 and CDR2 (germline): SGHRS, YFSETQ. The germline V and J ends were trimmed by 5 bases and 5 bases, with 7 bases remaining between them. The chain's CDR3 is CASRDGETQYF. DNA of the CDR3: TGCGCCAGCAGGGACGGCGAGACCCAGTACTTC.